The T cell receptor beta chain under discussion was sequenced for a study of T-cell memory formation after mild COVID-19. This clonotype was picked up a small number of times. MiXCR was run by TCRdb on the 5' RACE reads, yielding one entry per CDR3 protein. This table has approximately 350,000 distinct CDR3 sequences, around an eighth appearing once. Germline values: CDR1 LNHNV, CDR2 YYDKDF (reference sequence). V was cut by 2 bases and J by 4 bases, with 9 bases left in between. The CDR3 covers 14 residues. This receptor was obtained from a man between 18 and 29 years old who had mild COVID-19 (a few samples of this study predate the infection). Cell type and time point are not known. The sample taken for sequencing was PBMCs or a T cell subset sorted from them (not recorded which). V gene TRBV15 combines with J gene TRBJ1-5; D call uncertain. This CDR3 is CATSRLPGNQPQHF. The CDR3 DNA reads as TGTGCCACCAGCAGACTCCCTGGGAATCAGCCCCAGCATTTT.